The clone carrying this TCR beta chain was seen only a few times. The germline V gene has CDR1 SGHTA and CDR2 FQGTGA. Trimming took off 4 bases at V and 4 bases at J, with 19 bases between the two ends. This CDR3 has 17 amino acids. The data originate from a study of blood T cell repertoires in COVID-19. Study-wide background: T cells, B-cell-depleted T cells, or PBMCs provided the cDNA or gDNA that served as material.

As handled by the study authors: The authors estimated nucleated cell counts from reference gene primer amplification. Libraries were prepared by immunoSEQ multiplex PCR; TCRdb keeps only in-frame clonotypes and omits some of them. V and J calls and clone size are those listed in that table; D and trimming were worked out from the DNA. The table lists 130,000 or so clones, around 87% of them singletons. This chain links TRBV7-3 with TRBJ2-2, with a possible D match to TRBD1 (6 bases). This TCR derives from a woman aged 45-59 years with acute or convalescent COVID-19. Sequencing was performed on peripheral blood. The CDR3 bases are TGTGCCAGCAGCTCCCCCCTTGGGACACTTCGCACCGGGGAGCTGTTTTTT. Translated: CASSSPLGTLRTGELFF.